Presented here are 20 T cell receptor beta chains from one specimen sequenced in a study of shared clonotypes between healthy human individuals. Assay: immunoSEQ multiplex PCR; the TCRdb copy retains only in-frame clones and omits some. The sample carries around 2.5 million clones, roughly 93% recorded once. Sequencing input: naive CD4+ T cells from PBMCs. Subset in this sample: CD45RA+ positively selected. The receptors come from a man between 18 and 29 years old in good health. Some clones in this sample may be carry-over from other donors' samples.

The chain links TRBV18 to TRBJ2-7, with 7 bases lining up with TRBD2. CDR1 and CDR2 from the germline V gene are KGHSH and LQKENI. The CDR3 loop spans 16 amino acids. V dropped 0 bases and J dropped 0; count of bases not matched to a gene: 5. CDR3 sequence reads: CASSPPLGEGSYEQYF. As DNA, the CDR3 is TGTGCCAGCTCACCACCTTTGGGGGAGGGCTCCTACGAGCAGTACTTC. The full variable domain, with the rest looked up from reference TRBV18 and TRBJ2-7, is NAGVMQNPRHLVRRRGQEARLRCSPMKGHSHVYWYRQLPEEGLKFMVYLQKENIIDESGMPKERFSAEFPKEGPSILRIQQVVRGDSAAYFCASSPPLGEGSYEQYFGPGTRLTVT.

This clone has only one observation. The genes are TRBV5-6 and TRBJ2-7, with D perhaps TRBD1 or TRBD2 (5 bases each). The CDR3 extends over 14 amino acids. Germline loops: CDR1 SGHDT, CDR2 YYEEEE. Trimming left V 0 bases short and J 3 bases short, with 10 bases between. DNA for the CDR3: TGTGCCAGCAGCTTGGTGCCAGGGAGCTACGAGCAGTACTTC. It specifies CASSLVPGSYEQYF.

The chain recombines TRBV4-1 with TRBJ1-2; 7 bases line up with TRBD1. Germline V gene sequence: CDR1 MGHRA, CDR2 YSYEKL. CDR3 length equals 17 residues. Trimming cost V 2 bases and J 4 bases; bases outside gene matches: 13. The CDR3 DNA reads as TGCGCCAGCAGCCAAAGGTATTCTCGTCAGGGGGTCTATGGCTACACCTTC. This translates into CASSQRYSRQGVYGYTF.

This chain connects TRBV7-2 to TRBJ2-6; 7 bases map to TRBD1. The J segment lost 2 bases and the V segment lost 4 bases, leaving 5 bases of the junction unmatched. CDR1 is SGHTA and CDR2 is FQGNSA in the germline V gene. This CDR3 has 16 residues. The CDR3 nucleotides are TGTGCCAGCAGCTCCCGGACAGGAACTGGGGCCAACGTCCTGACTTTC. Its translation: CASSSRTGTGANVLTF. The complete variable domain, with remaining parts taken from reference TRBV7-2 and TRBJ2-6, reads GAGVSQSPSNKVTEKGKDVELRCDPISGHTALYWYRQSLGQGLEFLIYFQGNSAPDKSGLPSDRFSAERTGGSVSTLTIQRTQQEDSAVYLCASSSRTGTGANVLTFGAGSRLTVL.

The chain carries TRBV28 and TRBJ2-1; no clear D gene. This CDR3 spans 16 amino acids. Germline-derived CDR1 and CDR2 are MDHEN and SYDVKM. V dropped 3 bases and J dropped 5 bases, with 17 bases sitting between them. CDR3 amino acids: CASSFDGLGRHNEQFF. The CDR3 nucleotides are TGTGCCAGCAGTTTCGATGGGCTCGGGCGTCACAATGAGCAGTTCTTC.

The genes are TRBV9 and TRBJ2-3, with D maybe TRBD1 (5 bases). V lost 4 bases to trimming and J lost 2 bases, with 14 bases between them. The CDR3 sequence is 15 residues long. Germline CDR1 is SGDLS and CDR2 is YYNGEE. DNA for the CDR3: TGTGCCAGCAGCCCCTCCGCCAGGGCCACAGATACGCAGTATTTT. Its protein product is CASSPSARATDTQYF.

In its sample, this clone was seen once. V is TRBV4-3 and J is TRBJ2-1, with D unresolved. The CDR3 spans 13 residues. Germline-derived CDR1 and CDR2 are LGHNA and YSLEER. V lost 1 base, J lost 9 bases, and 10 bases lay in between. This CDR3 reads CASSQVPPVEQFF. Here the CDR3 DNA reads TGCGCCAGCAGCCAAGTACCCCCGGTTGAGCAGTTCTTC.

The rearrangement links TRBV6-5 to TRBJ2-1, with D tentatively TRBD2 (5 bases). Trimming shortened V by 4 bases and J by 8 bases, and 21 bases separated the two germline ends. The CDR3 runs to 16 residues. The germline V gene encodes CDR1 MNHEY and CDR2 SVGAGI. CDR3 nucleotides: TGTGCCAGCAGTTGGACTCAGGACTCCCCAGGCCATGAGCAGTTCTTC. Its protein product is CASSWTQDSPGHEQFF.

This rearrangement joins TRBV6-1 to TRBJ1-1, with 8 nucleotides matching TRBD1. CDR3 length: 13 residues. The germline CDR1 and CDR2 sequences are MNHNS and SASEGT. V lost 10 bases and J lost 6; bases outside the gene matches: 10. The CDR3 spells CATRGQGGSEAFF. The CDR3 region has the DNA TGTGCCACCAGAGGACAGGGAGGCTCTGAAGCTTTCTTT.

The CDR3 spells CASSAAGTSGNTIYF. In DNA, the CDR3 is TGTGCCAGCAGTGCCGCAGGGACCTCCGGAAACACCATATATTTT. The chain uses TRBV28 and TRBJ1-3; D perhaps matches TRBD1 (5 bases). The CDR3 sequence is 15 residues long. The germline V and J ends were trimmed by 5 bases and 4 bases, with 15 bases remaining between them. Looked up from germline, CDR1 is MDHEN and CDR2 is SYDVKM.

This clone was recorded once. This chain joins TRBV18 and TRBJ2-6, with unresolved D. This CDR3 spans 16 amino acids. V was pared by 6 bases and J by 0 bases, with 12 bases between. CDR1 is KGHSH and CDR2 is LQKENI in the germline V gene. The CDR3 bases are TGTGCCAGCTCTCCCACCACGGTCTCTGGGGCCAACGTCCTGACTTTC. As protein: CASSPTTVSGANVLTF.

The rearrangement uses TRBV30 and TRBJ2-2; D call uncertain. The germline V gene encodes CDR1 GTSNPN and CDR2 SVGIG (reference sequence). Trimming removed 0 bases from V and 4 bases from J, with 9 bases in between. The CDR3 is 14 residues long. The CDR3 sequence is CAWSVPRFTGELFF. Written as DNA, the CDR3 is TGTGCCTGGAGTGTACCTAGATTCACCGGGGAGCTGTTTTTT.

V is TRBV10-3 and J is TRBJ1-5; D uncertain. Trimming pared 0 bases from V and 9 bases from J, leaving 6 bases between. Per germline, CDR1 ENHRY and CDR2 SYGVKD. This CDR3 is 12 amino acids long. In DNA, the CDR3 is TGTGCCATCAGTGAGTCGAACCGGCCCCAGCATTTT. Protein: CAISESNRPQHF.

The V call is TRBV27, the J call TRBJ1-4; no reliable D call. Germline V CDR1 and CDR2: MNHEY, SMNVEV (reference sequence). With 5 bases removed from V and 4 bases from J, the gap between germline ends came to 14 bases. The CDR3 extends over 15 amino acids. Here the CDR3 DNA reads TGTGCCAGCAGTACAAACAGCCGGTTTAATGAAAAACTGTTTTTT. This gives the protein CASSTNSRFNEKLFF. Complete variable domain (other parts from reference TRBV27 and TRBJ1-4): EAQVTQNPRYLITVTGKKLTVTCSQNMNHEYMSWYRQDPGLGLRQIYYSMNVEVTDKGDVPEGYKVSRKEKRNFPLILESPSPNQTSLYFCASSTNSRFNEKLFFGSGTQLSVL.

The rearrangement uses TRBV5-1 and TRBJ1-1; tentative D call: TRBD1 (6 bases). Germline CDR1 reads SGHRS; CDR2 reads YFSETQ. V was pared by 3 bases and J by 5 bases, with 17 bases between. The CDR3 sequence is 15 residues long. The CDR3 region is CASSSQIRGGTEAFF. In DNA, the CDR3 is TGCGCCAGCAGCTCCCAAATCAGGGGCGGAACTGAAGCTTTCTTT.

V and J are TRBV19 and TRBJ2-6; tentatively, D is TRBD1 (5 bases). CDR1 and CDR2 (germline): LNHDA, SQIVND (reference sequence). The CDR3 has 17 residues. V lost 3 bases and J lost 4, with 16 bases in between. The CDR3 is CASSIFYRPGGANVLTF. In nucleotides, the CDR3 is TGTGCCAGTAGTATCTTTTACAGGCCTGGGGGGGCCAACGTCCTGACTTTC.

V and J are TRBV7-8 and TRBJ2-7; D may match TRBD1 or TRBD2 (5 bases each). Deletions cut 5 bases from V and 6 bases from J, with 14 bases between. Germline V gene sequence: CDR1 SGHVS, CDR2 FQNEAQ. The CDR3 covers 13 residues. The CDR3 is CASSPGAYPEQYF. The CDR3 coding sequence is TGTGCCAGCAGCCCCGGGGCGTACCCCGAGCAGTACTTC.

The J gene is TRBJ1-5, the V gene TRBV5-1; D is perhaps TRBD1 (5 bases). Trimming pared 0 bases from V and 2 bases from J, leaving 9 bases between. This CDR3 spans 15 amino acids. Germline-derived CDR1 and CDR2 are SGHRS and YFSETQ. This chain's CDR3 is CASSLEGNRNQPQHF. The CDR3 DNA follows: TGCGCCAGCAGCTTGGAGGGGAACCGCAATCAGCCCCAGCATTTT.

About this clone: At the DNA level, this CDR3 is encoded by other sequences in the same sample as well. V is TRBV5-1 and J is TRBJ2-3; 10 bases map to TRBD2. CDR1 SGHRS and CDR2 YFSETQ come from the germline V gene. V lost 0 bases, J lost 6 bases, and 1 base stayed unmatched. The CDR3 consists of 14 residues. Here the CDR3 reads CASSLEGLADTQYF. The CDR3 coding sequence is TGCGCCAGCAGCTTGGAGGGACTAGCGGATACGCAGTATTTT.

CDR3 region: CASTVKGSATEAFF. For the CDR3, the DNA is TGTGCCAGCACCGTCAAAGGTTCGGCCACTGAAGCTTTCTTT. V and J are TRBV7-9 and TRBJ1-1; D is unclear. The CDR3 length is 14 residues. Trimming cost V 7 bases and J 4 bases, with 16 bases left between them. CDR1 and CDR2 from the germline V gene are SEHNR and FQNEAQ (reference sequence).